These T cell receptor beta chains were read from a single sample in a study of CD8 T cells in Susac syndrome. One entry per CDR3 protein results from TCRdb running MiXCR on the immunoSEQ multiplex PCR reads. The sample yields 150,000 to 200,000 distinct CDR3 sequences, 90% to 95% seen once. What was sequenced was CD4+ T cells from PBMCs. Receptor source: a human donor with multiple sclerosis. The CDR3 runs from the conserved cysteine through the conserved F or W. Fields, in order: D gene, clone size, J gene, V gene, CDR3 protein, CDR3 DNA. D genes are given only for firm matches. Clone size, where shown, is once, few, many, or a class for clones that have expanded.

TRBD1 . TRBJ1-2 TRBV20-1 CSARTGVDGYTF TGCAGTGCTCGTACAGGGGTAGATGGCTACACCTTC
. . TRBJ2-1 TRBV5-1 CASSLASSYNEQFF TGCGCCAGCAGCTTGGCCAGCTCCTACAATGAGCAGTTCTTC
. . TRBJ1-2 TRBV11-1 CASSLRRGTYGYTF TGTGCCAGCAGCTTACGTAGGGGGACCTATGGCTACACCTTC
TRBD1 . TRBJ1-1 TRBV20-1 CSAFKETGGLEAFF TGCAGTGCCTTTAAAGAGACAGGGGGGCTTGAAGCTTTCTTT
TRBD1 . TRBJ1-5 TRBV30 CAWRRQGGQPQHF TGTGCCTGGAGGCGGCAGGGGGGTCAGCCCCAGCATTTT
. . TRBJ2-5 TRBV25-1 CASSDPWSETQYF TGTGCCAGCAGTGACCCGTGGTCGGAGACCCAGTACTTC
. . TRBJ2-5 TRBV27 CAVGLRKETQYF TGTGCCGTGGGACTGCGGAAAGAGACCCAGTACTTC
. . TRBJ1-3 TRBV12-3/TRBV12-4 CASTIDGGYGNTIYF TGTGCCAGCACCATTGACGGGGGATATGGAAACACCATATATTTT
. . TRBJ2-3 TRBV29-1 CSGRVLDTQYF TGCAGCGGGAGAGTACTCGATACGCAGTATTTT
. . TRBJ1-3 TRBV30 CAWETASGNTIYF TGTGCCTGGGAGACCGCCTCTGGAAACACCATATATTTT
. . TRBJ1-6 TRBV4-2 CASNHPGWNNSPLHF TGTGCCAGCAACCACCCAGGGTGGAATAATTCACCCCTCCACTTT
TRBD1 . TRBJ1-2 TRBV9 CASSVAGGGGRFYGYTF TGTGCCAGCAGCGTAGCGGGTGGAGGGGGCCGGTTCTATGGCTACACCTTC
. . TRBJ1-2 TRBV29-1 CSVDIGVTNYGYTF TGCAGCGTTGATATTGGGGTAACTAACTATGGCTACACCTTC
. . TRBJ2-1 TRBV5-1 CASSSPNRAHEQFF TGCGCCAGCAGCTCCCCGAACAGGGCCCATGAGCAGTTCTTC
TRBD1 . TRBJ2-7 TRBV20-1 CSARGWVGTGASYEQYF TGCAGTGCTAGGGGATGGGTCGGGACAGGAGCATCCTACGAGCAGTACTTC
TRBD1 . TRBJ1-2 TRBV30 CAWSKQGARLVYGYTF TGTGCCTGGAGTAAACAGGGGGCTCGTTTAGTCTATGGCTACACCTTC
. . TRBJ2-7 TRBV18 CASSPDSPLEQYF TGTGCCAGCTCGCCGGACAGTCCGCTCGAGCAGTACTTC
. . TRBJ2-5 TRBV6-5 CASTHGDTATQYF TGTGCCAGCACCCACGGGGACACGGCGACCCAGTACTTC
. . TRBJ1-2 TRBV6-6 CASSRSYTF TGTGCCAGCAGCCGTAGCTACACCTTC
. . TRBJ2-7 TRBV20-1 CSATTPGVGEQYF TGCAGTGCTACGACCCCAGGGGTGGGCGAGCAGTACTTC
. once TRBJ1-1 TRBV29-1 CSVVLTWGTEAFF TGCAGCGTTGTTCTCACCTGGGGCACTGAAGCTTTCTTT
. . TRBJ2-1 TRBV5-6 CASSSSGFTYNEQFF TGTGCCAGCAGCTCGTCGGGGTTCACCTACAATGAGCAGTTCTTC
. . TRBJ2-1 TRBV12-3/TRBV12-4 CASSFREQFF TGTGCCAGCAGTTTTCGGGAGCAGTTCTTC
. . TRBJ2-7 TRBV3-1 CASSRDQFYEQYF TGTGCCAGCAGCCGGGACCAGTTCTACGAGCAGTACTTC
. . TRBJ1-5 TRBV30 CAWSGVGRNNQPQHF TGTGCCTGGAGTGGAGTGGGCAGGAACAATCAGCCCCAGCATTTT